The sequence of this T cell receptor (beta chain) was determined in a study of cytomegalovirus exposure and HLA in healthy donors (dated by TCRdb to 2017 to 2019). For context, the study as a whole: An earlier analysis of approximately 600 of the donors reported more than 250 Gb of sequence data and roughly 110 million unique TCR beta sequences from 150 million to 200 million T cells. The study was designed to test whether signatures of past pathogen exposure could be identified by cataloging public T cell receptors. Four to six DR-DQ haplotypes were handled as single units for association and clustering, since linkage in the cohort was strong. HLA typing covered class I and class II loci at four-digit resolution. The T cell repertoires of around 730 subjects were profiled by immunosequencing and related to cytomegalovirus serostatus. The later analysis used no new phenotypic data to find candidate immune exposures, relying instead on TCR beta sequences and their occurrence across donors. To predict cytomegalovirus infection status, the study brought together high-throughput TCR immunosequencing, statistical association of individual TCRs with disease status, and machine learning. Among some 410 genotyped donors of the cohort, an average of around 250,000 unique TCR beta nucleotide sequences was sequenced per donor, of which 15% to 20% were non-productive. Alongside the repertoire data, information on donor age, sex, ethnicity and CMV serostatus was compiled. A later analysis re-analyzed previously published TCR beta repertoires from roughly 690 donors and added high-resolution HLA genotyping to study TCR occurrence patterns. A later genetic analysis took genome-wide SNP genotypes for about 55% of the 666 donors and used that subset as a discovery cohort. In an earlier analysis of 587 of the donors, high-throughput TCR beta sequencing was used to judge whether each TCR beta V gene segment behaved as functional or pseudogenic. All discovery cohort repertoires had been generated on a single sequencing platform. Typing coverage varied by locus: roughly 629-630 donors for A, B, C, DRB1 and DQB1; approximately 520 for DQA1; around 610 for DPA1; approximately 490 for DPB1. About 300 gigabases of sequencing data and approximately 84 million unique TCR sequences were included in an early release covering several hundred HLA-typed donors. Among the roughly 400 genotyped donors, around 81% belonged to the genetic ancestry cluster associated with self-reported Caucasian donors. In addition to the first cohort of 666 subjects, a separate validation cohort of under 150 different subjects was used. Results and caveats for the whole study, not just this receptor: At a false discovery rate of 0.05, a later analysis linked some 17,000 TCR beta sequences to specific HLA alleles. In an earlier analysis of some 500 of the donors, most TCR beta V segments appeared in productive rearrangements about 87% or about 30% of the time, broadly matching IMGT annotations. The 87-base-pair reads could not distinguish some IMGT-functional V segments, including TRBV6-2 and TRBV6-3, so those segments were excluded. Compared with the approximately 670-donor mean, donors in an Asian-associated ancestry cluster had fewer N-insertions in productive TCRs, according to a later genetic analysis. In a later analysis, most CMV-associated TCR beta chains were found to appear HLA-restricted, with HLA associations seemingly driven largely by CMV exposure. In the study, around 150 TCR beta chains were listed as associated with cytomegalovirus. A few of the identified cytomegalovirus-associated TCR beta chains were confirmed in vitro to be specific for cytomegalovirus antigens. When HLA alleles, especially DR and DQ, strongly co-occurred, attributing TCR associations to individual alleles was difficult. Around 16 rarely observed V segments, including chromosome 9 orphons, were excluded from the earlier analysis of about 610 of the donors because counts were too low. A later genetic analysis associated a missense DCLRE1C variant with V-gene and J-gene trimming of TCR beta chains, and an independent cohort replicated the association. The classifier was reported to diagnose cytomegalovirus status with high specificity and sensitivity in both the original and validation cohorts. Linkage disequilibrium might explain the correlated functional status among segregating V segments, but an unknown experimental factor could not be excluded. For the cohort, immune exposure information was limited to CMV serostatus. In a later analysis, TCR association rates were found to vary across HLA loci, with the most associated TCRs seen for DRB1 alleles and the fewest for HLA-C alleles. According to the authors, the approach could potentially be generalized to other disease states and immunological phenotypes. A further reported finding was that TCR beta sequences accurately predicted the HLA-A and HLA-B alleles for most subjects in the first cohort. A later analysis reported that several top co-occurrence clusters appeared linked to parvovirus B19, influenza, CMV and Epstein-Barr virus. HLA typing was unavailable for some donors at each locus, so association tests used only the typed subset. Roughly uniform sequencing depth across donors was assumed in presence/absence analyses, although this assumption may not hold. In a later analysis, HLA-associated TCR beta chains showed more clonal expansion and lower generation probabilities than non-associated chains that were equally common. While some public TCRs were present in many individuals, most TCR sequences turned up only very rarely across donors. This cohort had only TCR beta chains sequenced, and the lack of alpha or paired-chain data limited which features could be detected. A cluster of highly shared sequence variants was judged likely to be a technical artifact of the sequencing pipeline.

This clone was observed a handful of times. The antigen it recognizes is unknown. No much larger clonotype is one base removed from it; base qualities were not supplied. Taken from cysteine to phenylalanine, the CDR3 has 15 residues. Only CDR3 DNA remains: 45 bases, in frame from the first base. From the germline V gene, CDR1 is SGHTS and CDR2 is YDEGEE. V loses 1 base of germline sequence and J loses 2 bases, and the interval between the two ends is 13 bases. The cohort consisted of more than 650 healthy bone marrow donors. At the time of sampling, all cohort members were nominally healthy, though unrecorded immune exposures were likely present. The donor tested CMV seronegative and was one of the 352 seronegative cohort members. Every donor gave a peripheral blood sample, and the peripheral blood mononuclear cells from that sample were used for TCR beta sequencing. Genomic DNA extraction from the blood cell samples was performed with the Qiagen DNeasy Blood Extraction Kit.

The method behind the library was the immunoSEQ multiplex PCR assay. For the multiplex PCR, a mixture combining 60 forward primers for TCR Vbeta segments and 13 reverse primers for TCR Jbeta segments was used. A multiplex PCR assay on genomic DNA amplified the CDR3 region of rearranged TCR beta genes. The amplified TCR beta libraries were sequenced on the Illumina HiSeq System as 87-base-pair reads. The study's processing was this. A later analysis counted about 80 million unique TCR beta chains across the 666 repertoires, and some 11 million of these chains were shared by at least two donors. To remove PCR and sequencing errors, raw reads were error-corrected and collapsed into unique sequences using a nearest-neighbor algorithm that merged closely related sequences. Alignment of CDR3 sequences to IMGT reference sequences was used to assign V, D and J gene segments. For a sequence to be retained, at least a six-nucleotide match to both a V gene segment and a J gene segment was required. Rearrangements were called productive when the CDR3 lacked stop codons and stayed in frame with V and J; all others were non-productive. CDR3 was defined according to IMGT convention as the region running from the second conserved V-encoded cysteine to the conserved J-encoded phenylalanine. Sequences without an unambiguous match to a single V gene segment were excluded from the earlier analysis of over 500 of the donors. In an earlier analysis of a few hundred of the donors, V segments were called functional above 56.7% productive rearrangements and were called segregating when the between-donor standard deviation exceeded 5%. To diagnose cytomegalovirus status from the catalog of TCR beta chain sequences, a statistical classification framework was built. In a later analysis, V and J genes were assigned by comparing TCR nucleotide sequences against IMGT/GENE-DB human TR gene sequences. The TCRdist pipeline was used in a later analysis to assign CDR3 sequences and most-parsimonious VDJ recombination scenarios. A later analysis defined each TCR beta chain by its CDR3 amino acid sequence plus V-gene family, and excluded reads lacking a unique V-gene family. A later analysis removed 600 or so highly shared, low-generation-probability nucleotide sequences to deal with suspected cross-contamination and a sequencing artifact. In a later analysis, a clonal expansion index was calculated for each public chain from normalized within-repertoire ranks of inferred template counts. In a later analysis, generation probabilities were computed with a VDJ recombination model fitted to out-of-frame rearrangements, and the resulting probabilities were checked against IGoR. In a later analysis, hypergeometric tests were used to score TCR-TCR, TCR-HLA and TCR-CMV co-occurrence, with a repertoire-size bias correction applied to TCR pairs. False discovery rates were estimated in a later analysis by permuting HLA or CMV assignments 20 times. In a later analysis, co-occurring TCRs were grouped with DBSCAN, and TCRdist sequence similarity was added when clustering was performed within HLA-allele-positive subsets. For co-occurrence clustering, repertoires with fewer than 30,000 or more than 120,000 public chains were excluded, along with a handful of repertoires with anomalous nucleotide sharing. TCRdb mirrors the immuneACCESS table, restricted to in-frame sequences. Some clones are absent from its copies; in checked studies, under half trace to an unresolved V gene, and the reason for the others is unknown. V, J and clone size are those of that table, while D and trimming were read from the DNA. In this sample the table shows roughly 180,000 clones, roughly 80% of which occur a single time. About 1.3% of the sample belongs to the ten largest clones.

Sequencing used PBMCs. The receptor was derived from a man aged 30 to 45 in good health and CMV-seronegative. In this chain, TRBV5-8 is recombined with TRBJ2-7; the D region possibly corresponds to TRBD2 (6 bases align). The CDR3 sequence is CASSLTSGEAYEQYF. The DNA reads as follows: TGTGCCAGCAGCTTGACCTCGGGGGAGGCCTACGAGCAGTACTTC. Supplemented by the reference TRBV5-8 and TRBJ2-7 proteins around the CDR3, the complete variable domain is EAGVTQSPTHLIKTRGQQATLRCSPISGHTSVYWYQQALGLGLQFLLWYDEGEERNRGNFPPRFSGRQFPNYSSELNVNALELEDSALYLCASSLTSGEAYEQYFGPGTRLTVT.